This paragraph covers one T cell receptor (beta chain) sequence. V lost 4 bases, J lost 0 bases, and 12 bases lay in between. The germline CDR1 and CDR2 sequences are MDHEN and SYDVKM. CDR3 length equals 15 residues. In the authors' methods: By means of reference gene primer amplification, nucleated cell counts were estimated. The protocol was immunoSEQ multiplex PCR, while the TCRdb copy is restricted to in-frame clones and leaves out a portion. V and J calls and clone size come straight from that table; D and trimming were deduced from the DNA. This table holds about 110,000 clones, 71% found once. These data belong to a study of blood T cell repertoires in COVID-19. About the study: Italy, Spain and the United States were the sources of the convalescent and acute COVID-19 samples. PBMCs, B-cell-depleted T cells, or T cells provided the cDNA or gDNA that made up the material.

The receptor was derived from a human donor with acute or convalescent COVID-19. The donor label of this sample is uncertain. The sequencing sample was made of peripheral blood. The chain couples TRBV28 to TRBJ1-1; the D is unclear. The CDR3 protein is CASSYPAVVNTEAFF. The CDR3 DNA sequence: TGTGCCAGCAGTTACCCGGCGGTAGTGAACACTGAAGCTTTCTTT. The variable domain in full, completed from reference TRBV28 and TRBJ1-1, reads DVKVTQSSRYLVKRTGEKVFLECVQDMDHENMFWYRQDPGLGLRLIYFSYDVKMKEKGDIPEGYSVSREKKERFSLILESASTNQTSMYLCASSYPAVVNTEAFFGQGTRLTVV.